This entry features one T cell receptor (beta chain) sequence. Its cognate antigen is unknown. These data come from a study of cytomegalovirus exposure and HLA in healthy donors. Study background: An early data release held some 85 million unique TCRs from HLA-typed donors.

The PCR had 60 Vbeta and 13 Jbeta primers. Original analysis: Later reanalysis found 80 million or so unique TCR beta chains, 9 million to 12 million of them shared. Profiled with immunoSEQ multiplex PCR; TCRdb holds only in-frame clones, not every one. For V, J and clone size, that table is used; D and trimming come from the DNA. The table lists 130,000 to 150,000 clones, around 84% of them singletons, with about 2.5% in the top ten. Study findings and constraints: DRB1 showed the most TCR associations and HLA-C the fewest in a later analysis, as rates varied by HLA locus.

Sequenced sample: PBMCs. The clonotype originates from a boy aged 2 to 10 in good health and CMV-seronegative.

The CDR3 loop reads CASSVFPGGYTEAFF. CDR3 sequence (DNA): TGTGCCAGCAGCGTTTTCCCAGGGGGCTACACTGAAGCTTTCTTT. The gene calls are TRBV9 and TRBJ1-1, with 8 bases matching TRBD1. The germline gives CDR1 SGDLS, CDR2 YYNGEE. J gave up 3 bases and V 2 bases, and 6 bases lay outside the gene matches. The CDR3 runs to 15 residues.